Listed here is a single TCR beta chain. This record belongs to a study of blood T cell repertoires in COVID-19. Study-wide context: Whether acute or convalescent, the COVID-19 samples came from the United States, Italy and Spain. T cells, B-cell-depleted T cells, or PBMCs provided the cDNA or gDNA that served as material.

Germline CDR1 and CDR2: SGHDT and YYEEEE. This CDR3 has 12 amino acids. V gave up 4 bases and J gave up 11 bases, with 15 bases separating them. Original analysis: Nucleated cell counts were estimated from reference gene primer amplification. Sequencing used immunoSEQ multiplex PCR; TCRdb keeps in-frame clones, though not all of them. V, J and clone size are taken as reported in that table, and D and trimming were inferred from the DNA itself. The table records about 88,000 clones, over 80% of them present only once. The V and J genes are TRBV5-6 and TRBJ1-1; tentatively, D is TRBD1 (6 bases). The sequencing sample was made of peripheral blood. The sequence was obtained from an elderly man with acute or convalescent COVID-19. DNA for the CDR3: TGTGCCAGCAGCCAATCGCAGGGGCATGCTTTCTTT. Translating gives CASSQSQGHAFF.